Presented here are 26 T cell receptor beta chains from one specimen sequenced in a study of T cell responses to AZD1222 COVID-19 vaccine. Here immunoSEQ multiplex PCR was the method, and the copy in TCRdb shows in-frame clones only, minus some. The sample records around 76,000 clones, around 83% being singletons. The specimen comprised peripheral blood, sampled on day 0 of AZD1222 vaccination. The receptor source for this set is an adult in good health.

V is TRBV3-1 (or the pseudogene TRBV3-2) and J is TRBJ1-2; TRBD1 agrees at 9 bases. The CDR3 extends over 14 amino acids. Unmatched junction bases numbered 5, after V lost 2 bases and J lost 7 bases. CDR1 is LGHDT and CDR2 is YNNKEL in the germline V gene (reference sequence). CDR3 coding DNA: TGTGCCAGCAGCCAAACACAGGGGGCGGTTGGCTACACCTTC. Protein sequence: CASSQTQGAVGYTF.

This clone occurred a few times. The rearrangement links TRBV5-1 to TRBJ2-7; D ambiguous. The CDR3 runs 14 residues. With 0 bases removed from V and 0 bases from J, the gap between germline ends came to 7 bases. Germline V gene sequence: CDR1 SGHRS, CDR2 YFSETQ. CDR3 residues: CASSLDPSSYEQYF. Written as DNA, the CDR3 is TGCGCCAGCAGCTTGGATCCCAGCTCCTACGAGCAGTACTTC.

This chain links TRBV6-6 with TRBJ2-3, with 9 positions matching TRBD2. Germline CDR1 and CDR2: MNHNY and SVGAGI (reference sequence). With 7 bases clipped from V and 5 bases from J, the junction kept 13 bases outside the gene matches. The CDR3 totals 16 residues. CDR3 sequence reads: CASMMYSGGVGDTQYF. CDR3 nucleotides: TGTGCCAGCATGATGTATAGCGGGGGAGTAGGAGATACGCAGTATTTT.

The rearrangement links TRBV28 to TRBJ1-2; 11 bases line up with TRBD1. This CDR3 comprises 14 residues. The J segment lost 7 bases and the V segment lost 3 bases, leaving 4 bases of the junction unmatched. CDR1 and CDR2 from the germline V gene are MDHEN and SYDVKM. The CDR3 nucleotides read TGTGCCAGCAGTTTGGGGGGACAGGGGGGTGGCTACACCTTC. As protein: CASSLGGQGGGYTF.

This clone was observed once. The V and J genes are TRBV3-1 (or the pseudogene TRBV3-2) and TRBJ2-7; 7 nucleotides match TRBD1. This CDR3 is 14 amino acids long. From germline, CDR1 is LGHDT and CDR2 YNNKEL (reference sequence). Trimming took 6 bases from V and 0 from J; bases not matched to a gene: 5. This CDR3 is CASSDRASSYEQYF. Here the CDR3 DNA reads TGTGCCAGCAGTGACAGGGCCAGCTCCTACGAGCAGTACTTC.

The V and J genes are TRBV14 and TRBJ2-2, with D unclear. Germline CDR1 is SGHDN and CDR2 is FVKESK. With 0 bases removed from V and 3 bases from J, the gap between germline ends came to 5 bases. This CDR3 spans 14 amino acids. As DNA, the CDR3 is TGTGCCAGCAGCCAAGATCGGGACACCGGGGAGCTGTTTTTT. It is translated as CASSQDRDTGELFF.

V usage is TRBV7-9 and J usage is TRBJ2-1, with 8 bases fitting TRBD2. With 3 bases clipped from V and 4 bases from J, the junction kept 11 bases outside the gene matches. Germline values: CDR1 SEHNR, CDR2 FQNEAQ (reference sequence). This CDR3 contains 17 residues. CDR3 bases: TGTGCCAGCAGCTTTTCTCGATTTGGGACTAGATACAATGAGCAGTTCTTC. As protein: CASSFSRFGTRYNEQFF.

The chain couples TRBV18 to TRBJ2-5; D not certain. Germline V gene lookup returns CDR1 KGHSH and CDR2 LQKENI. The CDR3 is 11 amino acids. Between the trimmed V and J ends, which lost 2 bases and 5 bases, there was a span of 3 bases. The CDR3 DNA sequence: TGTGCCAGCTCACCAAGGGAGACCCAGTACTTC. It codes for CASSPRETQYF.

This chain links TRBV25-1 with TRBJ1-4, with D perhaps TRBD1 (6 bases). Germline values: CDR1 MGHDK, CDR2 SYGVNS. The length of the CDR3 is 15 residues. The V end was cut by 3 bases, the J end by 4 bases, with 12 bases between. CDR3: CASSDQDRLNEKLFF. The CDR3 DNA sequence: TGTGCCAGCAGTGATCAGGACAGACTTAATGAAAAACTGTTTTTT.

This CDR3 is CASSGTGHGLYGYTF. CDR3 nucleotides: TGTGCCAGCAGTGGGACGGGGCACGGACTCTATGGCTACACCTTC. The chain joins TRBV25-1 to TRBJ1-2; possibly TRBD1 for D (5 bases). Germline assignment: CDR1 MGHDK and CDR2 SYGVNS. This CDR3 contains 15 residues. V lost 4 bases to trimming and J lost 4 bases, with 16 bases between them.

This clone was seen once. This chain connects TRBV7-9 to TRBJ1-1; no clear D. The length of the CDR3 is 12 residues. Trimming removed 0 bases from V and 8 bases from J, with 7 bases in between. The germline CDR1 and CDR2 sequences are SEHNR and FQNEAQ (reference sequence). The CDR3: CASSLAGREAFF. In nucleotides, the CDR3 is TGTGCCAGCAGCTTAGCGGGGAGGGAAGCTTTCTTT.

The chain carries TRBV28 and TRBJ2-7; D is unclear. The CDR3 runs to 15 residues. CDR1 and CDR2 (germline): MDHEN, SYDVKM. The V end lost 6 bases, the J end lost 6 bases, and 21 bases lay between the germline ends. CDR3 amino acids: CASSPPLPAPPEQYF. CDR3 nucleotide sequence: TGTGCCAGCAGCCCCCCCCTCCCCGCGCCGCCCGAGCAGTACTTC.

This clone has a single count. V gene TRBV5-1 combines with J gene TRBJ1-5, with D tentatively TRBD1 (5 bases). CDR3 length: 16 residues. The germline V and J ends were trimmed by 3 bases and 4 bases, with 17 bases remaining between them. Germline assignment: CDR1 SGHRS and CDR2 YFSETQ. The CDR3 bases are TGCGCCAGCAGCTATCGGCCACGGGGGGGAAATCAGCCCCAGCATTTT. Its translation: CASSYRPRGGNQPQHF.

J is TRBJ1-1 and V is TRBV29-1; TRBD1 matches at 7 bases. This CDR3 has 15 amino acids. Looked up from germline, CDR1 is SQVTM and CDR2 is ANQGSEA. V lost 6 bases to trimming and J lost 6 bases; unmatched junction nucleotides: 16. In nucleotides, the CDR3 is TGCAGCGTCGAGGCGAAGGACAGGCGAGGGCCTGAAGCTTTCTTT. Translating gives CSVEAKDRRGPEAFF.

This clone has a handful of counts. The chain couples TRBV6-5 to TRBJ1-3; 7 nucleotides agree with TRBD1. The CDR3 spans 15 residues. In germline, CDR1 is MNHEY, CDR2 SVGAGI. J was trimmed by 0 bases and V by 10 bases; bases with no gene match: 9. CDR3 nucleotide sequence: TGTGCCATCACCTCCGGGACAGACTCTGGAAACACCATATATTTT. Encoded protein: CAITSGTDSGNTIYF.

This chain links TRBV5-1 with TRBJ1-2, with 8 bases fitting TRBD1. The CDR3 sequence is 14 residues long. Germline CDR1 is SGHRS and CDR2 is YFSETQ. After removal of 2 bases from V and 8 bases from J, the junction contained 8 bases not matched to a gene. The CDR3 DNA sequence: TGCGCCAGCAGCTTCAGTGGACAGGGAGGCGGCTACACCTTC. Protein product: CASSFSGQGGGYTF.

This clone occurred once. The chain joins TRBV7-8 to TRBJ2-1, with a possible D match to TRBD2 (6 bases). The germline V gene has CDR1 SGHVS and CDR2 FQNEAQ. CDR3 length: 13 residues. The ends were cut back, 3 bases at V and 6 bases at J, with 9 bases in the middle. CDR3 DNA sequence: TGTGCCAGCAGCTTGGAGGGGCTCAATGAGCAGTTCTTC. Protein product: CASSLEGLNEQFF. The complete variable domain, with remaining parts taken from reference TRBV7-8 and TRBJ2-1, reads GAGVSQSPRYKVAKRGQDVALRCDPISGHVSLFWYQQALGQGPEFLTYFQNEAQLDKSGLPSDRFFAERPEGSVSTLKIQRTQQEDSAVYLCASSLEGLNEQFFGPGTRLTVL.

The chain employs TRBV30 and TRBJ2-3; no clear D gene. The CDR3 sequence is 13 residues long. The V and J ends lost 3 bases and 0 bases respectively, with 7 bases between them. Germline V gene data show CDR1 as GTSNPN and CDR2 as SVGIG (reference sequence). The DNA for the CDR3 is TGTGCCTGGAGGGAGTTAAGCACAGATACGCAGTATTTT. This codes for CAWRELSTDTQYF.

The V call is TRBV28, the J call TRBJ2-7, with 9 bases aligning to TRBD2. This CDR3 contains 17 residues. Germline V gene data show CDR1 as MDHEN and CDR2 as SYDVKM. Trimming took 2 bases from V and 3 from J; bases not matched to a gene: 11. The CDR3 DNA reads TGTGCCAGCAGTTTACCTAGCCGGCGGGGGGGCCTCTACGAGCAGTACTTC. Protein sequence: CASSLPSRRGGLYEQYF.

The chain joins TRBV19 to TRBJ1-2; D possibly corresponds to TRBD1 (6 bases). Trimming took off 5 bases at V and 2 bases at J, with 24 bases between the two ends. CDR3 length: 18 residues. Germline V CDR1 and CDR2: LNHDA, SQIVND (reference sequence). DNA of the CDR3: TGTGCCAGTAGTCCTCAGGGGCCCTCGAACACCAAAAACTATGGCTACACCTTC. It codes for CASSPQGPSNTKNYGYTF.

CDR3 nucleotides: TGTGCCAGCAGGTTCAGGGGTACCTCAGTGGTAGATACGCAGTATTTT. Translated: CASRFRGTSVVDTQYF. The rearrangement uses TRBV11-2 and TRBJ2-3; tentative D call: TRBD1 (6 bases). CDR3 size: 16 residues. Trimming left V 6 bases short and J 5 bases short, with 21 bases between. The germline V gene encodes CDR1 SGHAT and CDR2 FQNNGV.

The chain employs TRBV5-4 and TRBJ1-1; TRBD1 is a possible D gene (6 bases). V shed 6 bases and J shed 1 base, with 10 bases lying between them. The CDR3 has 13 residues. CDR1 and CDR2 (germline): SGHNT, YYREEE (reference sequence). The CDR3, as DNA: TGTGCCAGCACCGGACAGCAGAACACTGAAGCTTTCTTT. Encoded protein: CASTGQQNTEAFF.

The chain couples TRBV24-1 to TRBJ2-1, with 12 bases lining up with TRBD2. Looked up from germline, CDR1 is KGHDR and CDR2 is SFDVKD. The CDR3 is 17 amino acids. The trim removed 4 bases at V and 0 bases at J, leaving 3 bases unmatched. CDR3 in DNA: TGTGCCACCAGTGAATGGACTAGCGGGGACTCCTACAATGAGCAGTTCTTC. Translated, it gives CATSEWTSGDSYNEQFF.

Points on this clone: A junction end diverges from the germline sequence, so it may reflect a read error. This chain connects TRBV19 to TRBJ1-2, with 10 bases that match TRBD1. Germline values: CDR1 LNHDA, CDR2 SQIVND (reference sequence). The CDR3 consists of 14 residues. The CDR3 DNA is TGTGCCAGTAGTATTGACGGGACAGGGGTACCACCAGGCTTC. Protein sequence: CASSIDGTGVPPGF.

The chain recombines TRBV5-4 with TRBJ1-1, with no clear D. The length of the CDR3 is 15 residues. Per the germline V gene, CDR1 is SGHNT and CDR2 is YYREEE (reference sequence). Trimming cost V 4 bases and J 5 bases, with 18 bases left between them. CDR3: CASSPQTRGGTEAFF. The DNA of the CDR3 is TGTGCCAGCAGCCCTCAGACCCGAGGTGGAACTGAAGCTTTCTTT.

The chain is built from TRBV5-1 and TRBJ1-6, with D unresolved. V was clipped by 1 base and J by 7 bases, with 6 bases between them. Per the germline V gene, CDR1 is SGHRS and CDR2 is YFSETQ. This CDR3 is built from 13 residues. The chain's CDR3 is CASSLSQNSPLHF. CDR3 DNA sequence: TGCGCCAGCAGCTTGTCCCAAAATTCACCCCTCCACTTT.